One TCR beta chain is described in this entry. Its antigen is as yet unknown. This specimen belongs to a study of cytomegalovirus exposure and HLA in healthy donors. Sequencing used immunoSEQ multiplex PCR; TCRdb keeps in-frame clones, though not all of them. Among roughly 170,000 clones listed, around 82% were seen once. Study-wide findings and caveats: Some public TCRs appeared in many individuals, while most sequences were rare.

Deletions cut 5 bases from V and 10 bases from J, with 5 bases between. The CDR3 extends over 8 amino acids. Germline CDR1 is SQVTM and CDR2 is ANQGSEA. The sequencing input was PBMCs. This sequence originates from a young woman in good health and CMV-seropositive. The rearrangement links TRBV29-1 to TRBJ1-1, with TRBD1 as a possible D gene (5 bases). The CDR3 protein is CSVTGAFF. CDR3 DNA sequence: TGCAGCGTTACAGGAGCTTTCTTT.